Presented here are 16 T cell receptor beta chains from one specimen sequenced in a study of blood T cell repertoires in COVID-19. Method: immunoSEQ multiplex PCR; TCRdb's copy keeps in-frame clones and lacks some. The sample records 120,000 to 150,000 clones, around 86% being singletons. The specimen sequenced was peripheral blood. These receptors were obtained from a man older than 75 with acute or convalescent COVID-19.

CDR3 coding DNA: TGTGCCAGCAGCCCGGAGATGAACACTGAAGCTTTCTTT. Translated, it gives CASSPEMNTEAFF. The V call is TRBV3-1 (or the pseudogene TRBV3-2), the J call TRBJ1-1, with no clear D. CDR1 is LGHDT and CDR2 is YNNKEL in the germline V gene (reference sequence). V shed 4 bases and J shed 0 bases, with 6 bases lying between them. This CDR3 has 13 residues.

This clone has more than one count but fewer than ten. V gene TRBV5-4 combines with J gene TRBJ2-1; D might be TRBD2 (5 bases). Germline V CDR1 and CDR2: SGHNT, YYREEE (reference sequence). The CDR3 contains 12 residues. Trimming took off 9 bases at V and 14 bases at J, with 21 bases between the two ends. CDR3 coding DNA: TGTGCCACCACTCTATCTGGACTTCAGGAGTTCTTC. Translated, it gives CATTLSGLQEFF.

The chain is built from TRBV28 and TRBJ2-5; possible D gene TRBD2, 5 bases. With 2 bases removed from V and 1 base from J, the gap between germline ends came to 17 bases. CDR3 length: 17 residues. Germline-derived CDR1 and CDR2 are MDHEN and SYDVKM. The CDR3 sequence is CASSLRKASWGQETQYF. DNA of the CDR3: TGTGCCAGCAGTTTACGTAAGGCTAGCTGGGGCCAAGAGACCCAGTACTTC.

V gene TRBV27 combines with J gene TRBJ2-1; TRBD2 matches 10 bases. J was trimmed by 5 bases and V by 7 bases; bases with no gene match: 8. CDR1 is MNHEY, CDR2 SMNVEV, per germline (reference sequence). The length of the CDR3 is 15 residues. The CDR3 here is CASTPLAGGNNEQFF. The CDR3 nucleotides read TGTGCCAGCACCCCCTTAGCGGGGGGCAACAATGAGCAGTTCTTC.

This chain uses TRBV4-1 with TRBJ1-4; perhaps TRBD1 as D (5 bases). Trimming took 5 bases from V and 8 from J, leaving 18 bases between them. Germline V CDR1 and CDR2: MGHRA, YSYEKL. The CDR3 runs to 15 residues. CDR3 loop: CASSSGGTGWEKLFF. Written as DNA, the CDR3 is TGCGCCAGCAGCTCGGGCGGGACCGGGTGGGAAAAACTGTTTTTT.

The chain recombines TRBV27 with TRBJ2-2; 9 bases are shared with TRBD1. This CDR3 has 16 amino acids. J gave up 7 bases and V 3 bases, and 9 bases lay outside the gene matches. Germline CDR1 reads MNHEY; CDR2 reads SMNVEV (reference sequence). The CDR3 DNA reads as TGTGCCAGCAGTTTCTTCCCGGGACAGGGCGGCGGGGAGCTGTTTTTT. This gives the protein CASSFFPGQGGGELFF.

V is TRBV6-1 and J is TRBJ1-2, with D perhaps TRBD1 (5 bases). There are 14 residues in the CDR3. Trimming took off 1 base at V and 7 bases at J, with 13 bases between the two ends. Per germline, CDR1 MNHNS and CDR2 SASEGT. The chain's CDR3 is CASSEETVRSGYTF. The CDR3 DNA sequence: TGTGCCAGCAGTGAAGAGACAGTTAGAAGTGGCTACACCTTC.

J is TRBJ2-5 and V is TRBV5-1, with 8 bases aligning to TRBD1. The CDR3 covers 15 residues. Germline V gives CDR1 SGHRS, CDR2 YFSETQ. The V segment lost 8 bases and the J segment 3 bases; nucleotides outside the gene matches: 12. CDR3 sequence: CASGAGTGPEETQYF. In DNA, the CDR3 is TGCGCCAGTGGGGCCGGGACAGGACCCGAAGAGACCCAGTACTTC.

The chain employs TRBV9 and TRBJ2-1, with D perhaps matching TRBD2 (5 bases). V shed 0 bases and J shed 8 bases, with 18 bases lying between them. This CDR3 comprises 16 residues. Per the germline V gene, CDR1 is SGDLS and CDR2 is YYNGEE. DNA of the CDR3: TGTGCCAGCAGCGTAGATGGTGCGAGCGGCAACGATGAGCAGTTCTTC. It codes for CASSVDGASGNDEQFF.

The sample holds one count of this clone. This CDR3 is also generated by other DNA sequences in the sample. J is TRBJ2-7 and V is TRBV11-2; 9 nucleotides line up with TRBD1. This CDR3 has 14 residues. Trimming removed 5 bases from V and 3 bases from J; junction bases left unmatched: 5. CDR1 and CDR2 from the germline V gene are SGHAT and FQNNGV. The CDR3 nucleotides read TGTGCCAGCAGCGTGGGGACAGGGTACTACGAGCAGTACTTC. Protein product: CASSVGTGYYEQYF.

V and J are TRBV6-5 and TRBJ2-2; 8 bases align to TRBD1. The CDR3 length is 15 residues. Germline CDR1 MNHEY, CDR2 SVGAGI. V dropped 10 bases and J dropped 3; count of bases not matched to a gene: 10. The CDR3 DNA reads TGTGCCACCCAAAGGGAGACAGGGGACACCGGGGAGCTGTTTTTT. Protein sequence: CATQRETGDTGELFF.

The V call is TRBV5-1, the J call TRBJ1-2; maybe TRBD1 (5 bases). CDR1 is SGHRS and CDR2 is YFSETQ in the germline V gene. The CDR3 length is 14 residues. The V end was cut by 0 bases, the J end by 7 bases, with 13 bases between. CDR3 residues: CASSLGEGTAGYTF. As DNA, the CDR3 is TGCGCCAGCAGCTTGGGGGAGGGGACGGCTGGCTACACCTTC.

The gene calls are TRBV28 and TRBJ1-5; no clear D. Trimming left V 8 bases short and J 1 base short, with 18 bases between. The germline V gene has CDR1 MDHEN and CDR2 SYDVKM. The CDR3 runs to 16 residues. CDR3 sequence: CASSSRVRGSNQPQHF. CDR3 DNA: TGTGCCAGCTCCTCGAGGGTCCGGGGAAGCAATCAGCCCCAGCATTTT.

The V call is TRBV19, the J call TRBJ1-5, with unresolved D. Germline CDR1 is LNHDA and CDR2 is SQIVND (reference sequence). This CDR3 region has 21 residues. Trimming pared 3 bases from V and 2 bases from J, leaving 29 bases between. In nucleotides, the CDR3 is TGTGCCAGTAGTATTTTCGCCCCCTCCCGCGGGTCGATGTTGGGCAATCAGCCCCAGCATTTT. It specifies CASSIFAPSRGSMLGNQPQHF.

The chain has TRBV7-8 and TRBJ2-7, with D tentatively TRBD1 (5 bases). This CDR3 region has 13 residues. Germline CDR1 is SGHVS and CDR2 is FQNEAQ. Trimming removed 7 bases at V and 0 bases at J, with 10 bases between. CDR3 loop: CASTGHSSYEQYF. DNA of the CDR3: TGTGCCAGCACCGGACACTCCTCCTACGAGCAGTACTTC.

As DNA, the CDR3 is TGTGCCAGTAGTATTCGTTCACTAGCAGGAGATACGCAGTATTTT. Translated: CASSIRSLAGDTQYF. V and J are TRBV19 and TRBJ2-3; TRBD2 is a possible D gene (6 bases). The CDR3 contains 15 residues. Trimming shortened V by 3 bases and J by 5 bases, and 15 bases separated the two germline ends. Germline CDR1 reads LNHDA; CDR2 reads SQIVND (reference sequence).